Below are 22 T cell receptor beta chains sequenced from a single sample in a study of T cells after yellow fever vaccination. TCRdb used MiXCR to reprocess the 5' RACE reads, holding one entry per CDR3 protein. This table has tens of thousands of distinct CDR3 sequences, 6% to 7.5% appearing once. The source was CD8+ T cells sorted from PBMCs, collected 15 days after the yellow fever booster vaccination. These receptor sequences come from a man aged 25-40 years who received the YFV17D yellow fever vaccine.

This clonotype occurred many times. CDR3 in DNA: TGTGCCAGCACCCTGGGGCGGTACGGGGACACTGAAGCTTTCTTT. Protein product: CASTLGRYGDTEAFF. The rearrangement links TRBV12-3 or TRBV12-4 to TRBJ1-1; D is possibly TRBD1 (5 bases). This CDR3 spans 15 amino acids. V was pared by 7 bases and J by 3 bases, with 18 bases between.

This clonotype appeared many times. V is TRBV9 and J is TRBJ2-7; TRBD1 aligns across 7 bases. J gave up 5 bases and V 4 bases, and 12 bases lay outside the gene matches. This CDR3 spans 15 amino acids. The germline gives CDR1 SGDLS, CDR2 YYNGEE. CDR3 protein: CASSPTGVWANEQYF. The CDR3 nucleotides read TGTGCCAGCAGCCCCACAGGGGTTTGGGCGAACGAGCAGTACTTC.

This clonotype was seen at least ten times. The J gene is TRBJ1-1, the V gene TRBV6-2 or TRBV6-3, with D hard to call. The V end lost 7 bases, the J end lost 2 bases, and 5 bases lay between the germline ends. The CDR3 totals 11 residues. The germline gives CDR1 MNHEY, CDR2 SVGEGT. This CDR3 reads CASTRNTEAFF. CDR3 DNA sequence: TGTGCCAGCACCAGAAACACTGAAGCTTTCTTT.

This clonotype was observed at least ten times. This CDR3 reads CASSIDFQEYNEQFF. CDR3 nucleotide sequence: TGTGCCAGTAGTATAGATTTCCAGGAGTACAATGAGCAGTTCTTC. The J gene is TRBJ2-1, the V gene TRBV19; D gene uncertain. V was clipped by 0 bases and J by 4 bases, with 10 bases between them. Germline V lookup: CDR1 LNHDA, CDR2 SQIVND (reference sequence). The CDR3 is 15 residues long.

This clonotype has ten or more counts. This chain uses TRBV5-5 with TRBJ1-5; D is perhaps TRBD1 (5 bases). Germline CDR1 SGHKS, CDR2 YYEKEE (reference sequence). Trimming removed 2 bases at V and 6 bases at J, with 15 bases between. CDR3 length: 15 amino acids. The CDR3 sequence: CASSLGDGAIQPQHF. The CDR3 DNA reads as TGTGCCAGCAGCTTAGGGGACGGGGCAATTCAGCCCCAGCATTTT.

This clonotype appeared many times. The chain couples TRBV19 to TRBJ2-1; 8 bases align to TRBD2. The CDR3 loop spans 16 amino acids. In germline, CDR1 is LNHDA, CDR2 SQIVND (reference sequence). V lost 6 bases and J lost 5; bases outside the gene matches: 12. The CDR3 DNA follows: TGTGCCAGTAGCTCTCCCCATCAGCGGGGGAACAATGAGCAGTTCTTC. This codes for CASSSPHQRGNNEQFF. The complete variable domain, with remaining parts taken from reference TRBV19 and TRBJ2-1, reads DGGITQSPKYLFRKEGQNVTLSCEQNLNHDAMYWYRQDPGQGLRLIYYSQIVNDFQKGDIAEGYSVSREKKESFPLTVTSAQKNPTAFYLCASSSPHQRGNNEQFFGPGTRLTVL.

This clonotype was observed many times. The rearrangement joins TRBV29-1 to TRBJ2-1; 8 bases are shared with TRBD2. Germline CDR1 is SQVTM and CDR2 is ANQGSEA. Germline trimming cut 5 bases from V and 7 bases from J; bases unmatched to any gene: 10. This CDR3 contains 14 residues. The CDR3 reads CSVRGGTEKNEQFF. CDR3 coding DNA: TGCAGCGTTCGGGGGGGGACCGAGAAAAATGAGCAGTTCTTC.

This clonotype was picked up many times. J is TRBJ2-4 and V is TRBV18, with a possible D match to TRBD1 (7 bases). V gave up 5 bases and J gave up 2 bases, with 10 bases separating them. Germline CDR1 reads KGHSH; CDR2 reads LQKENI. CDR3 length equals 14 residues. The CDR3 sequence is CASSSGGSKNIQYF. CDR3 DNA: TGTGCCAGCTCATCAGGGGGGTCCAAAAACATTCAGTACTTC. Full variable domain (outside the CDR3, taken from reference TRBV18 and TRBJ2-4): NAGVMQNPRHLVRRRGQEARLRCSPMKGHSHVYWYRQLPEEGLKFMVYLQKENIIDESGMPKERFSAEFPKEGPSILRIQQVVRGDSAAYFCASSSGGSKNIQYFGAGTRLSVL.

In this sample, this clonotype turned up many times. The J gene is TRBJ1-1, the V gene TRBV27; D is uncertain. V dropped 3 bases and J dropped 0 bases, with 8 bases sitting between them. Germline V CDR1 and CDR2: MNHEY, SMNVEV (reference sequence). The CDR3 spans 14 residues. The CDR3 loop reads CASSFIGMNTEAFF. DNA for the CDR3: TGTGCCAGCAGTTTCATCGGTATGAACACTGAAGCTTTCTTT.

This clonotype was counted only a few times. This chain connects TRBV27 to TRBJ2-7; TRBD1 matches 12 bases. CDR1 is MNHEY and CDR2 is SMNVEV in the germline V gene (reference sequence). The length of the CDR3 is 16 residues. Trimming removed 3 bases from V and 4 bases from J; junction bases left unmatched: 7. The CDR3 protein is CASSLGTGGMGYEQYF. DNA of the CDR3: TGTGCCAGCAGTTTGGGGACAGGGGGCATGGGATACGAGCAGTACTTC.

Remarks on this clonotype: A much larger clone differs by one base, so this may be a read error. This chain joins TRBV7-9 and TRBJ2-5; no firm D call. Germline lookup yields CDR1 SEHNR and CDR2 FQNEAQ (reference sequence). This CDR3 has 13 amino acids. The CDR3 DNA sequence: TGTGCCAGGAGCTTACCGAATCAAGAGACCCAGTACTTC. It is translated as CARSLPNQETQYF.

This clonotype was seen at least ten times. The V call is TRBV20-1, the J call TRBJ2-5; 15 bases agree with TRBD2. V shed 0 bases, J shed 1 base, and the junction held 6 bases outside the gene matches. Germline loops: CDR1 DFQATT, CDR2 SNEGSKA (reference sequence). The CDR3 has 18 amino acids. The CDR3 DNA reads TGCAGTGCTAGAGATGGGGGACTAGCGGGGGGCCTCCAAGAGACCCAGTACTTC. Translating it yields CSARDGGLAGGLQETQYF.

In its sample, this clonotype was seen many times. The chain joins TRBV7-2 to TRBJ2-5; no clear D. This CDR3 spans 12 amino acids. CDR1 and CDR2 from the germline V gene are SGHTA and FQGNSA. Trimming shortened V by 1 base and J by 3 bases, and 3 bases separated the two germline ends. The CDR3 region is CASSLGKETQYF. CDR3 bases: TGTGCCAGCAGCTTAGGCAAAGAGACCCAGTACTTC. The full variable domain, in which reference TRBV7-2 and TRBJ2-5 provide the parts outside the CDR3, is GAGVSQSPSNKVTEKGKDVELRCDPISGHTALYWYRQSLGQGLEFLIYFQGNSAPDKSGLPSDRFSAERTGGSVSTLTIQRTQQEDSAVYLCASSLGKETQYFGPGTRLLVL.

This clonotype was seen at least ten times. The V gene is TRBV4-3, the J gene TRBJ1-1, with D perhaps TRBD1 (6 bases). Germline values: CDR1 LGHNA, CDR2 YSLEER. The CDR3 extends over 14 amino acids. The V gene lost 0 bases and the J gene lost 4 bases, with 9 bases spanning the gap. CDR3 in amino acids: CASSQEGGATEAFF. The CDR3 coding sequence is TGCGCCAGCAGCCAAGAGGGGGGGGCCACTGAAGCTTTCTTT.

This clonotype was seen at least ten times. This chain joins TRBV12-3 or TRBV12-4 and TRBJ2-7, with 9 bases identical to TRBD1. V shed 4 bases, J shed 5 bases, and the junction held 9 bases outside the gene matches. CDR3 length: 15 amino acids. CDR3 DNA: TGTGCCAGCAGTTCCGCCGGGACAGGGTGGCACGAGCAGTACTTC. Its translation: CASSSAGTGWHEQYF.

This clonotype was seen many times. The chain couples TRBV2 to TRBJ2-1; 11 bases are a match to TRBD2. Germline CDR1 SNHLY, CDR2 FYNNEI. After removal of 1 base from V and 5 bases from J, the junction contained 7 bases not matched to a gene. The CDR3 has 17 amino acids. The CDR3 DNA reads TGTGCCAGCAGTGAAGTTGGGGGACTAGCGGTAAACAATGAGCAGTTCTTC. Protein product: CASSEVGGLAVNNEQFF.

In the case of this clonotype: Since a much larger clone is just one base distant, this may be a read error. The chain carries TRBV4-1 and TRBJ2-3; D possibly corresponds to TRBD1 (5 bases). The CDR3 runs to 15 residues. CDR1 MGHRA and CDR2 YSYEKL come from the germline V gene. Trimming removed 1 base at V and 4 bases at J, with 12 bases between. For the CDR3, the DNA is TGCGCCAGCAGCCAAGGAGCGCAGGGTGCAGATACGCAGTATTTT. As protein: CASSQGAQGADTQYF.

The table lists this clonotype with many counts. The CDR3 DNA is TGTGCCAGCAGCTTAGTCGAGGGAGTACAGCCCCAGCATTTT. As protein: CASSLVEGVQPQHF. The chain combines TRBV11-2 with TRBJ1-5; D is undetermined. CDR1 SGHAT and CDR2 FQNNGV come from the germline V gene. V was pared by 1 base and J by 7 bases, with 11 bases between. The CDR3 covers 14 residues.

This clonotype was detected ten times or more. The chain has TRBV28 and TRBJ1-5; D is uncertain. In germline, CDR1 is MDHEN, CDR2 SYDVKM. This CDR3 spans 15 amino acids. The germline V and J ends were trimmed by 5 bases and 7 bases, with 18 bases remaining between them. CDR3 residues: CASSTPGPLGQPQHF. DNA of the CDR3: TGTGCCAGCAGTACCCCCGGGCCTTTGGGACAGCCCCAGCATTTT. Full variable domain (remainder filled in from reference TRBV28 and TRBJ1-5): DVKVTQSSRYLVKRTGEKVFLECVQDMDHENMFWYRQDPGLGLRLIYFSYDVKMKEKGDIPEGYSVSREKKERFSLILESASTNQTSMYLCASSTPGPLGQPQHFGDGTRLSIL.

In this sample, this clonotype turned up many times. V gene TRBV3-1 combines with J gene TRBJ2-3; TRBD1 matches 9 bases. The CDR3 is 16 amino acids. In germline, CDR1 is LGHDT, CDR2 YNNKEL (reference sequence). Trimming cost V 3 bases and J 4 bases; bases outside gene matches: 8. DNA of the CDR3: TGTGCCAGCAGCCAGGGGGGGACAGGGTTTTCAGATACGCAGTATTTT. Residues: CASSQGGTGFSDTQYF.

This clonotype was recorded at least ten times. CDR3 loop: CASSRAGGFHNEQFF. DNA of the CDR3: TGTGCCAGCAGCAGAGCGGGAGGGTTCCACAATGAGCAGTTCTTC. The chain is built from TRBV21-1 and TRBJ2-1; TRBD2 reflects the table's D call only, with no check against the DNA. TRBV21-1 is reported as a pseudogene. There are 15 residues in the CDR3.

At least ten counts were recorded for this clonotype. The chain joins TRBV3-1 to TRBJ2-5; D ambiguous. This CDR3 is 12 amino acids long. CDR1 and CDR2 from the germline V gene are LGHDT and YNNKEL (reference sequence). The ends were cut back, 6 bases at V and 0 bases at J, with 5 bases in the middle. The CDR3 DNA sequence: TGTGCCAGCAGAGAGGACCAAGAGACCCAGTACTTC. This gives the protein CASREDQETQYF.